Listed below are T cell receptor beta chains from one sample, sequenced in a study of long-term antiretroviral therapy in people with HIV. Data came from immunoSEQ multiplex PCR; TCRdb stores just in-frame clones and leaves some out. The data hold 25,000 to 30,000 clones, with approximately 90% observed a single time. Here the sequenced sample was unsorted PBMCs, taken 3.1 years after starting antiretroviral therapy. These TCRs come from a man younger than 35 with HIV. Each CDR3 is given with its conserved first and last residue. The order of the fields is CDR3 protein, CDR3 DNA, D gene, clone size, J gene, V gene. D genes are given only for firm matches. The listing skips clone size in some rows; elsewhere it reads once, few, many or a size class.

CDR3aa: CASSMTHTSGANEQFF
CDR3nt: TGTGCCAGTAGTATGACCCACACTAGCGGTGCCAATGAGCAGTTCTTC
d_gene: TRBD2
abundance: NA
j_gene: TRBJ2-1
v_gene: TRBV19

CDR3aa: CAISEERTSGYNEQFF
CDR3nt: TGTGCCATCAGTGAAGAGAGGACTAGCGGATACAATGAGCAGTTCTTC
d_gene: TRBD2
abundance: NA
j_gene: TRBJ2-1
v_gene: TRBV10-3

CDR3aa: CASSPLGVAETDTQYF
CDR3nt: TGTGCCAGCTCACCGCTAGGGGTAGCGGAAACAGATACGCAGTATTTT
d_gene: NA
abundance: NA
j_gene: TRBJ2-3
v_gene: TRBV18

CDR3aa: CASSIDALGGTEAFF
CDR3nt: TGTGCCAGTAGTATAGATGCGCTTGGAGGCACTGAAGCTTTCTTT
d_gene: NA
abundance: NA
j_gene: TRBJ1-1
v_gene: TRBV19

CDR3aa: CASSLVITGGYEQYF
CDR3nt: TGCGCCAGCAGCTTGGTAATAACTGGGGGTTACGAGCAGTACTTC
d_gene: NA
abundance: NA
j_gene: TRBJ2-7
v_gene: TRBV5-1

CDR3aa: CASRRGNTIYF
CDR3nt: TGTGCCAGCAGACGGGGGAACACCATATATTTT
d_gene: NA
abundance: NA
j_gene: TRBJ1-3
v_gene: TRBV6-5

CDR3aa: CASSYRQGSSPLHF
CDR3nt: TGTGCCAGCAGTTACCGACAGGGGAGTTCACCCCTCCACTTT
d_gene: TRBD1
abundance: NA
j_gene: TRBJ1-6
v_gene: TRBV27

CDR3aa: CASSQLTGQGLGGYTF
CDR3nt: TGTGCCAGCAGTCAACTCACGGGACAGGGTTTGGGGGGCTACACCTTC
d_gene: TRBD1
abundance: NA
j_gene: TRBJ1-2
v_gene: TRBV27

CDR3aa: CASTLGQGAIDTQYF
CDR3nt: TGTGCCAGCACCCTAGGACAGGGGGCAATAGATACGCAGTATTTT
d_gene: TRBD1
abundance: NA
j_gene: TRBJ2-3
v_gene: TRBV5-4

CDR3aa: CASSPITGQPQHF
CDR3nt: TGTGCCAGCAGCCCCATCACGGGACAGCCCCAGCATTTT
d_gene: NA
abundance: NA
j_gene: TRBJ1-5
v_gene: TRBV7-2

CDR3aa: CASMQEPPPSYGYTF
CDR3nt: TGTGCCAGCATGCAGGAACCGCCTCCCTCCTATGGCTACACCTTC
d_gene: NA
abundance: NA
j_gene: TRBJ1-2
v_gene: TRBV2

CDR3aa: CASKYWEGGNQPQHF
CDR3nt: TGTGCCAGCAAGTATTGGGAGGGGGGAAATCAGCCCCAGCATTTT
d_gene: NA
abundance: NA
j_gene: TRBJ1-5
v_gene: TRBV6-6

CDR3aa: CASSLGSGGVGNTIYF
CDR3nt: TGTGCCAGCAGCTTAGGATCAGGGGGCGTTGGAAACACCATATATTTT
d_gene: TRBD1
abundance: NA
j_gene: TRBJ1-3
v_gene: TRBV7-8

CDR3aa: CASSLARNLLGAFF
CDR3nt: TGTGCCAGCAGCTTAGCGAGAAACCTCCTAGGTGCTTTCTTT
d_gene: NA
abundance: NA
j_gene: TRBJ1-1
v_gene: TRBV7-2

CDR3aa: CASSLDSLAAGELFF
CDR3nt: TGTGCCAGCAGCTTGGACTCCCTAGCGGCCGGGGAGCTGTTTTTT
d_gene: TRBD2
abundance: NA
j_gene: TRBJ2-2
v_gene: TRBV5-4

CDR3aa: CASSPTGTQYF
CDR3nt: TGTGCCAGCAGCCCCACGGGGACCCAGTACTTC
d_gene: NA
abundance: NA
j_gene: TRBJ2-5
v_gene: TRBV7-9

CDR3aa: CASSPEVWTNNSPLHF
CDR3nt: TGTGCCAGCTCCCCCGAGGTTTGGACCAATAATTCACCCCTCCACTTT
d_gene: NA
abundance: NA
j_gene: TRBJ1-6
v_gene: TRBV18

CDR3aa: CASSVGLSYNEQFF
CDR3nt: TGTGCCAGCAGCGTGGGACTCTCCTACAATGAGCAGTTCTTC
d_gene: NA
abundance: NA
j_gene: TRBJ2-1
v_gene: TRBV9

CDR3aa: CASSSGQGSTEAFF
CDR3nt: TGCGCCAGCAGCTCGGGACAGGGATCAACTGAAGCTTTCTTT
d_gene: TRBD1
abundance: NA
j_gene: TRBJ1-1
v_gene: TRBV4-1

CDR3aa: CASKGTRNTGELFF
CDR3nt: TGTGCCAGCAAAGGGACACGAAACACCGGGGAGCTGTTTTTT
d_gene: NA
abundance: NA
j_gene: TRBJ2-2
v_gene: TRBV2

CDR3aa: CASSLERDYEQYF
CDR3nt: TGCGCCAGCAGCTTGGAAAGGGACTACGAGCAGTACTTC
d_gene: NA
abundance: once
j_gene: TRBJ2-7
v_gene: TRBV5-1

CDR3aa: CASSVIGAGETQYF
CDR3nt: TGTGCCAGCAGCGTTATAGGGGCCGGAGAGACCCAGTACTTC
d_gene: NA
abundance: NA
j_gene: TRBJ2-5
v_gene: TRBV9

CDR3aa: CASSLVGTGNTIYF
CDR3nt: TGCGCCAGCAGCTTGGTAGGGACGGGAAACACCATATATTTT
d_gene: NA
abundance: NA
j_gene: TRBJ1-3
v_gene: TRBV5-1

CDR3aa: CASSRSTGEETQYF
CDR3nt: TGCGCCAGCAGCCGTTCGACAGGGGAAGAGACCCAGTACTTC
d_gene: TRBD1
abundance: NA
j_gene: TRBJ2-5
v_gene: TRBV5-1

CDR3aa: CASSSPTGGNYGYTF
CDR3nt: TGTGCCAGCAGCTCACCGACAGGCGGAAACTATGGCTACACCTTC
d_gene: NA
abundance: NA
j_gene: TRBJ1-2
v_gene: TRBV14

CDR3aa: CASSQDPHGREGGNTIYF
CDR3nt: TGTGCCAGCAGCCAAGATCCCCACGGGAGGGAAGGAGGAAACACCATATATTTT
d_gene: NA
abundance: once
j_gene: TRBJ1-3
v_gene: TRBV4-2

CDR3aa: CASSLGPSVTTQYF
CDR3nt: TGTGCCAGCAGTTTAGGACCCTCAGTGACGACCCAGTACTTC
d_gene: NA
abundance: NA
j_gene: TRBJ2-5
v_gene: TRBV27

CDR3aa: CASDCERTDYEQYF
CDR3nt: TGCGCCAGCGATTGTGAGCGAACTGACTACGAGCAGTACTTC
d_gene: NA
abundance: NA
j_gene: TRBJ2-7
v_gene: TRBV4-3